This T cell receptor (beta chain) was sequenced in a study of cytomegalovirus exposure and HLA in healthy donors. In the study overall: The approximately 110 validation repertoires were reported in a later analysis to have been generated on the same platform as the approximately 700 first-cohort repertoires.

Study-wide results and limits: In vitro, a few CMV-associated chains proved specific for CMV antigens. The dataset shows that most TCR sequences were rare, while some public TCRs occurred in many donors.

On this clone itself: The antigen is not known.

The V gene lost 0 bases and the J gene lost 7 bases, with 6 bases spanning the gap. The CDR3 runs 12 residues. Germline V lookup: CDR1 SGDLS, CDR2 YYNGEE. Produced via immunoSEQ multiplex PCR; TCRdb's table is partial and in-frame only. Counted here are about 82,000 clones, 85% to 95% occurring once; the ten biggest clones make up roughly 0.65%. The origin of this receptor is a man aged 18 to 29 in good health and CMV-seronegative. The source material was PBMCs. This chain links TRBV9 with TRBJ2-3; D perhaps matches TRBD2 (5 bases). The chain's CDR3 is CASSVAGNTQYF. In DNA form, the CDR3 reads TGTGCCAGCAGCGTAGCGGGGAATACGCAGTATTTT.